This T cell receptor beta chain emerged from a study of CD4 T cells in relation to SARS-CoV-2 and coronaviruses. Generated by immunoSEQ multiplex PCR, the TCRdb table keeps only in-frame clones and is missing some. Of about 28,000 clones in the sample, 70% to 80% are singletons; the top ten hold under 30%. This clone came up once. Its antigen remains unknown. CD4+ T cells from unexposed donors were obtained before the COVID-19 pandemic (2011-2018). Isolation of CD4+ T cells took place after less than 13 days in culture. Testing used SARS-CoV-2 S/N and four cold-coronavirus spikes on unexposed-donor CD4+ T cells, cells permitting. Sequencing used CD4+ T cells from PBMCs, cultured in vitro. This sequence was found in a human donor in good health.

The CDR3 protein is CASSYYSGGLGEKLFF. Here the CDR3 DNA reads TGTGCCAGCAGCTACTACTCAGGGGGTCTGGGAGAAAAACTGTTTTTT. V usage is TRBV5-6 and J usage is TRBJ1-4; 7 bases agree with TRBD1. Germline V gene data show CDR1 as SGHDT and CDR2 as YYEEEE. The CDR3 covers 16 residues. V trimming: 3 bases; J trimming: 8 bases; junction bases outside the gene matches: 13.